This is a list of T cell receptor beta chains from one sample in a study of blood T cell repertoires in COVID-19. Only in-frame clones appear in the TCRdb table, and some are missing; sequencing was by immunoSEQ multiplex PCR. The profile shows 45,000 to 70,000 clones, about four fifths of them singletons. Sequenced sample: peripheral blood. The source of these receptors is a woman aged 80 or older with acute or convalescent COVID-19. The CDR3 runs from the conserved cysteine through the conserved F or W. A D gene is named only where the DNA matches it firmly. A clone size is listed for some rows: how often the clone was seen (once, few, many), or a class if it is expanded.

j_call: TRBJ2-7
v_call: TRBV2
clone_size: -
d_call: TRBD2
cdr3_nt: TGTGCCAGCAGAGGGACTATTAACTACGAGCAGTACTTC
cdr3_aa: CASRGTINYEQYF

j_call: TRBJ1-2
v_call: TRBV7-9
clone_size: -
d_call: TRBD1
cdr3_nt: TGTGCCAGCAGCTTAGCACAGGGGGCGGGTGGCTACACCTTC
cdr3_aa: CASSLAQGAGGYTF

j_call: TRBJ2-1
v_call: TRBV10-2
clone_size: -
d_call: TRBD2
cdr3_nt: TGCGCCAGCACGGAGTGGGGCGGGAGGGCCGATGAGCAGTTCTTC
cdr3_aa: CASTEWGGRADEQFF

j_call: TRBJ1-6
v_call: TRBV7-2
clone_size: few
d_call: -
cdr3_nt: TGTGCCAGCAGACTGGCAGGGGAGACTTCACCCCTCCACTTT
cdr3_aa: CASRLAGETSPLHF

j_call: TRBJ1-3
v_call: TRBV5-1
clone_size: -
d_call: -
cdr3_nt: TGCGCCAGCAGCCCTGGACTGAGTGGAAACACCATATATTTT
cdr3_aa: CASSPGLSGNTIYF

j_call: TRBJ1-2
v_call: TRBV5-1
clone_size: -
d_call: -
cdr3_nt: TGCGCCAGCAGCCGTGGCAGCGGGAGCAACGGCTACACCTTC
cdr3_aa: CASSRGSGSNGYTF

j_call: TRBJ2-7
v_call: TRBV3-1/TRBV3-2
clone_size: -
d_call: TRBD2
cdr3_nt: TGTGCCAGCAGCCAAAGGGTCAGCACTAGCGGTACCTACGAGCAGTACTTC
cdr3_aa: CASSQRVSTSGTYEQYF

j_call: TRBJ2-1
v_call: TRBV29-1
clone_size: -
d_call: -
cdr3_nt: TGCAGCGTTGAAGTGGTGGGGGCTGATGAGCAGTTCTTC
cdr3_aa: CSVEVVGADEQFF

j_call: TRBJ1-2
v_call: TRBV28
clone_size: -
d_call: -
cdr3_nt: TGTGCCAGCAGTTTATCTAACAGGGCTAACTATGGCTACACCTTC
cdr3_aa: CASSLSNRANYGYTF

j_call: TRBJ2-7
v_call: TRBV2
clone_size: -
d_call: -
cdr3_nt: TGTGCCAGCAGCCGAACCTCCGTGGCTTACGAGCAGTACTTC
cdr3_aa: CASSRTSVAYEQYF

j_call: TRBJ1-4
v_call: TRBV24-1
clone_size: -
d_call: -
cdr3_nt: TGTGCCACCAGTGATCCCTCTTTAGGGGCTGGTGAAAAACTGTTTTTT
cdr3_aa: CATSDPSLGAGEKLFF

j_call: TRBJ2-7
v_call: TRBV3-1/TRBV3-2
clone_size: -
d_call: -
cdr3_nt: TGTGCCAGCGCCCGGGTGGGTGCGCGGGAGCAGTACTTC
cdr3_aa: CASARVGAREQYF

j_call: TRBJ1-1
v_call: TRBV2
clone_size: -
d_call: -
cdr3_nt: TGTGCCAGCAGCGGACAGTCTTTAGCTCGGGCTTTCTTT
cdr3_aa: CASSGQSLARAFF

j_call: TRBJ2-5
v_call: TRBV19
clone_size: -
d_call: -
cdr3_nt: TGTGCCAGTAGTGAGGTCCTACGGGAGACCCAGTACTTC
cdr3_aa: CASSEVLRETQYF

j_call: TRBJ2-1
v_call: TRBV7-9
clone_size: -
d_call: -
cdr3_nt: TGTGCCAGCAGCCCACTTGCCCAGGGTACGTCGGATGAGCAGTTCTTC
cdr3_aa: CASSPLAQGTSDEQFF

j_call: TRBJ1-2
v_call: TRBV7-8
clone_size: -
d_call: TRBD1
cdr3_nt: TGTGCCAGCAGCTTAGGGGCTTGGGACAGGAGTTCCTATGGCTACACCTTC
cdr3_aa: CASSLGAWDRSSYGYTF

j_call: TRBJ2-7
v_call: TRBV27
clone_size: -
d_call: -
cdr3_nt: TGTGCCAGCAGTTTGAAGGGGCCCACCATTTCCTTCGGCTACGAGCAGTACTTC
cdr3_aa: CASSLKGPTISFGYEQYF

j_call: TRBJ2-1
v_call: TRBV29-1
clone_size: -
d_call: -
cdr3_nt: TGCAGCGTGCTGGACTATGATGAGCAGTTCTTC
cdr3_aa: CSVLDYDEQFF

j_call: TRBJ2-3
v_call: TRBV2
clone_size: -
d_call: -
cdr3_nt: TGTGCCAGCCGGAGGGGCATTTTGGATACGCAGTATTTT
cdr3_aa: CASRRGILDTQYF

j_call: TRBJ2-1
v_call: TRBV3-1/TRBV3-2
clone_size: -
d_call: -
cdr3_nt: TGTGCCAGCAGCCTACCGGAGAGGGCCTACAATGAGCAGTTCTTC
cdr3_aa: CASSLPERAYNEQFF

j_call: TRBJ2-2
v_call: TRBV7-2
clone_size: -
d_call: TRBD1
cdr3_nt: TGTGCCAGCAGCTACAAAACAGGGGGCGGCGGGGAGCTGTTTTTT
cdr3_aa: CASSYKTGGGGELFF

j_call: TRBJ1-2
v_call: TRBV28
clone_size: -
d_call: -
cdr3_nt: TGTGCCAGCAGTAAAGGGGTGGGCTATGGCTACACCTTC
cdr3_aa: CASSKGVGYGYTF

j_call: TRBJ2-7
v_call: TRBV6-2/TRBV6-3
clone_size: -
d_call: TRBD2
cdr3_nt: TGTGCCAGCAGTTACGGTACTAGCGTTTACGAGCAGTACTTC
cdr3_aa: CASSYGTSVYEQYF

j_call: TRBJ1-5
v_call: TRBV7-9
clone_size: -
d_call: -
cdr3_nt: TGTGCCAGCAGTCATAGTGGTCAGCCCCAGCATTTT
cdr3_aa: CASSHSGQPQHF

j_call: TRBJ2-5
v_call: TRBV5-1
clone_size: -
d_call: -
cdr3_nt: TGCGCCAGCAGCCCCCGGGCAGGGGAAGAGACCCAGTACTTC
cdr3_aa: CASSPRAGEETQYF

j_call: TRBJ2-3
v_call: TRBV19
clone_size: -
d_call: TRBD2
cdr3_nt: TGTGCCAGTAGTATTTTCGCGGGAGTGGGGGCAGATACGCAGTATTTT
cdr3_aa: CASSIFAGVGADTQYF

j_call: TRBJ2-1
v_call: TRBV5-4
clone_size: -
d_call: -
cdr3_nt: TGTGCCAGCAGCTTGGTTACCCGGAATGAGCAGTTCTTC
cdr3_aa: CASSLVTRNEQFF

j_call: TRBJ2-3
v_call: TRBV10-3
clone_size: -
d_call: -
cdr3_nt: TGTGCCATCAGTGATCAGAACACAGATACGCAGTATTTT
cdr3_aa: CAISDQNTDTQYF

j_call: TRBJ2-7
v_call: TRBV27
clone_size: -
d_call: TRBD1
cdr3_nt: TGTGCCAGCAGTTTATACCGGGACAGGGGCGGCGAGCAGTACTTC
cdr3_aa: CASSLYRDRGGEQYF

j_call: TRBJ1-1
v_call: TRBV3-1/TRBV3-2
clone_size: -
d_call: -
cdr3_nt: TGTGCCAGCAGCCAAATCGGGGGAACTGAAGCTTTCTTT
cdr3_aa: CASSQIGGTEAFF

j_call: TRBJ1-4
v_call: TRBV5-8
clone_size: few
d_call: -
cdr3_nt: TGTGCCAGCAGCCAGGGGACAAATCCTCCTCCTCACCCTGAAAAACTGTTTTTT
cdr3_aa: CASSQGTNPPPHPEKLFF

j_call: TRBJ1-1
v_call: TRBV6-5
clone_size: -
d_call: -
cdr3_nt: TGTGCCAGTCATTGGCCAGTCTCCCAAGCTTTCTTT
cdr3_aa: CASHWPVSQAFF

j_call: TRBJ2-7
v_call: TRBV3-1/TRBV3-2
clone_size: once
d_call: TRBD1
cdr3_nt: TGTGCCAGCAGCCCTAGGGGGACAGGGGTCGGCGAGCAGTACTTC
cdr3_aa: CASSPRGTGVGEQYF

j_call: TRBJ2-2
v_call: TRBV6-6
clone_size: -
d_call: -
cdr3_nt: TGTGCCAGCACCCGACTAGATCCCGGGGAGCTGTTTTTT
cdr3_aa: CASTRLDPGELFF

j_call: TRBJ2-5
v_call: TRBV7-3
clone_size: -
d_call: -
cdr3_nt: TGTGCCAGCAGCTTATCGGGCGGGCGGGAGACCCAGTACTTC
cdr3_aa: CASSLSGGRETQYF

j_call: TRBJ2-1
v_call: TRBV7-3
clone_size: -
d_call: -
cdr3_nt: TGTGCCAGCAGCCCAACCCTCGCTGGACAATATGAGCAGTTCTTC
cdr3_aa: CASSPTLAGQYEQFF

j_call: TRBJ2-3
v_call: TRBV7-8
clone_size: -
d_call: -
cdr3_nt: TGTGCCAGCAGCCCGCTCAGGGGAGATACGCAGTATTTT
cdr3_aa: CASSPLRGDTQYF

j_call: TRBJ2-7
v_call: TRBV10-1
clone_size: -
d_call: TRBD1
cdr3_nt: TGCGCCAGCAGCGAGATCGGACAGGAGGACTCCTACGAGCAGTACTTC
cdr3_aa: CASSEIGQEDSYEQYF

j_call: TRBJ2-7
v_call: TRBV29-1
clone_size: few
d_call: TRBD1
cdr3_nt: TGCAGCGTTGGAGGACAGGGTACGGCAATCTACGAGCAGTACTTC
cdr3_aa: CSVGGQGTAIYEQYF

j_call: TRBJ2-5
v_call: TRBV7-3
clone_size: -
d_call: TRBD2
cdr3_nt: TGTGCCAGCAGCTTAGCGGGAGGGCAAGAGACCCAGTACTTC
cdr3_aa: CASSLAGGQETQYF

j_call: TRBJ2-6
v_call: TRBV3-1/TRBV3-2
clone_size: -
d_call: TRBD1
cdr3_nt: TGTGCCAGCAGCCAAGATTCCGTGACAGGGGGAACTGGGGCCAACGTCCTGACTTTC
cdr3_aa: CASSQDSVTGGTGANVLTF

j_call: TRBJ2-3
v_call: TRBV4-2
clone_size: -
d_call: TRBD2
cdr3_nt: TGTGCCAGCAGCCAAGATTGGGCGGGGGATCTAGGAGATACGCAGTATTTT
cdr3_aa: CASSQDWAGDLGDTQYF

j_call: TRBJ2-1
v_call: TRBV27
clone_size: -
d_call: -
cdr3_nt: TGTGCCAGCAGTTTTTGGGGGGACAATGAGCAGTTCTTC
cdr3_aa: CASSFWGDNEQFF

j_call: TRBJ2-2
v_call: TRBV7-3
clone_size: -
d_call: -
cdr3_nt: TGTGCCAGCAGCTCCGGGACTGATTCCTACACCGGGGAGCTGTTTTTT
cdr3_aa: CASSSGTDSYTGELFF

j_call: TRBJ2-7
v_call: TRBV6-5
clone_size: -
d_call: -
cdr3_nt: TGTGCCAGCAGTAGGGGGCAGTACGGGAGTGAGCAGTACTTC
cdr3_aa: CASSRGQYGSEQYF

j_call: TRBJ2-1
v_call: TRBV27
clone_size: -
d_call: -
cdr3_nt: TGTGCCAGCAGTTCCTTAGCTAGTAAAAATGAGCAGTTCTTC
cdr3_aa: CASSSLASKNEQFF

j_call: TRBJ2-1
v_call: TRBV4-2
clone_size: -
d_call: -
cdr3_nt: TGTGCCAGCAGCCAATATACTAGAGGGGGGGATGAGCAGTTCTTC
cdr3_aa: CASSQYTRGGDEQFF

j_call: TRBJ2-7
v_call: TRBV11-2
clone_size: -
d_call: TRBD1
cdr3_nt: TGTGCCAGCAGCTTAGAACAGGGGAGCTCCTACGAGCAGTACTTC
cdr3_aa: CASSLEQGSSYEQYF

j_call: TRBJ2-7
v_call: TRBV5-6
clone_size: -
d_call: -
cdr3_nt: TGTGCCAGCAGGGAACGAGGGGGAGGGTTCTACGAGCAGTACTTC
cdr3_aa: CASRERGGGFYEQYF